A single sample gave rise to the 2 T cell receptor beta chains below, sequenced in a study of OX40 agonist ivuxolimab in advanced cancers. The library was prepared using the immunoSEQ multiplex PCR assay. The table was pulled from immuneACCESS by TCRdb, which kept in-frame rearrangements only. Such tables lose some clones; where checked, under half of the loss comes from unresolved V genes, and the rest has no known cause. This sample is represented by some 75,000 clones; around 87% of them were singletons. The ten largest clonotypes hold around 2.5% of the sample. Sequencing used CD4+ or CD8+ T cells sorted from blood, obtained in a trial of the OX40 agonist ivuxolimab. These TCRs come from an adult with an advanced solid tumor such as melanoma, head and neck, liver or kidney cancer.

In DNA, the CDR3 is TGTGCCAGCAGACCAGGGGACTATGGCTACACCTTC. Encoded protein: CASRPGDYGYTF. The gene calls are TRBV28 and TRBJ1-2; tentatively, D is TRBD1 (6 bases). This CDR3 comprises 12 residues. Germline-derived CDR1 and CDR2 are MDHEN and SYDVKM. Trimming stripped 6 bases from V and 3 bases from J, with 8 bases between.

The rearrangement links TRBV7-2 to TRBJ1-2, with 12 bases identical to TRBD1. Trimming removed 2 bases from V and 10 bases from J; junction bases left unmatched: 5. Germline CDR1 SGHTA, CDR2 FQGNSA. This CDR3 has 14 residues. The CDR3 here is CASSLRGQGADYTF. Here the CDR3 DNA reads TGTGCCAGCAGCTTAAGGGGACAGGGGGCGGACTACACCTTC.